Here is one T cell receptor (beta chain) with its context. The antigen is not known. This sample was included in a study of OX40 agonist ivuxolimab in advanced cancers. Looking at the study overall: Patients received ivuxolimab, an intravenous treatment, every 2 weeks at 0.01 to 10 mg/kg. Study-wide results and limits: CD8+ T cells averaged more expanded clones than CD4+.

Germline V lookup: CDR1 SGHTA, CDR2 FQGNSA. Losses at the gene ends were 3 bases for V and 3 bases for J; bases not matched to a gene: 3. This CDR3 region has 14 residues. Assay: immunoSEQ multiplex PCR; the TCRdb copy retains only in-frame clones and omits some. The sample consists of about 46,000 clones, 70% to 85% of them appearing once. People who had autoimmune disease history or systemic immunosuppression were excluded. V is TRBV7-2 and J is TRBJ2-7; 9 nucleotides match TRBD1. Sequenced material: CD4+ or CD8+ T cells sorted from blood, taken in a trial of the OX40 agonist ivuxolimab. This TCR was sampled from an adult with an advanced solid tumor such as melanoma, head and neck, liver or kidney cancer. The chain's CDR3 is CASSFRQGGYEQYF. The CDR3 DNA sequence: TGTGCCAGCAGCTTCAGACAGGGGGGCTACGAGCAGTACTTC.